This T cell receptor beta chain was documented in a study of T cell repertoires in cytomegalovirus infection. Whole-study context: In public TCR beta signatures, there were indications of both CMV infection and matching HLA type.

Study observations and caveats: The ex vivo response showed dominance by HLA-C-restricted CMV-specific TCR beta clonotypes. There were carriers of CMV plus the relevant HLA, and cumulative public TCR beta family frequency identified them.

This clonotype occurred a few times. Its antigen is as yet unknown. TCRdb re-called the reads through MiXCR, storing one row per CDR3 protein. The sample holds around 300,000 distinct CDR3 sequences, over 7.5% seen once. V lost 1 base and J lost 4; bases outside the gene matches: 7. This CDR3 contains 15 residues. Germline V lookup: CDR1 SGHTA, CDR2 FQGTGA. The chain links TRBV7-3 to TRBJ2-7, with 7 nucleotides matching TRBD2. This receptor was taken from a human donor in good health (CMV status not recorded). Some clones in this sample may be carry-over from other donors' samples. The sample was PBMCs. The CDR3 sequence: CASSLRNGEGYEQYF. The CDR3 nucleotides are TGTGCCAGCAGCTTAAGAAATGGGGAGGGATACGAGCAGTACTTC.